One and the same sample provided the 9 T cell receptor beta chains below, sequenced in a study of regulatory T cells in long-lasting Graves disease. Time point described: newly diagnosed GD, antithyroid drugs for less than 3 months. After RNA was extracted from PBMCs, the TCR library was made from it. Arm-PCR of CDR3 regions with iRepertoire HTBI primers generated TCR beta libraries. One entry per CDR3 protein results from TCRdb running MiXCR on the multiplex PCR reads. The sample shows approximately 270,000 distinct CDR3 sequences, about 17% of them seen only once. The data also belong to a second study, concerning T cells in Graves' hyperthyroidism and ophthalmopathy.

Sequencing used peripheral blood mononuclear cells (PBMCs), obtained at new diagnosis, from a patient treated with antithyroid drugs. The receptors shown here come from a woman in her twenties or thirties with Graves disease.

In its sample, this clonotype was seen many times. The V and J genes are TRBV9 and TRBJ1-5; D is undetermined. Germline CDR1 and CDR2: SGDLS and YYNGEE. The V end was cut by 0 bases, the J end by 0 bases, with 4 bases between. The CDR3 has 14 amino acids. The CDR3 sequence is CASSVGDSNQPQHF. DNA of the CDR3: TGTGCCAGCAGCGTAGGGGATAGCAATCAGCCCCAGCATTTT.

This clonotype has ten or more counts. The V and J genes are TRBV7-9 and TRBJ1-2, with D unresolved. The V and J ends lost 7 bases and 1 base respectively, with 7 bases between them. The CDR3 extends over 12 amino acids. Germline CDR1 and CDR2: SEHNR and FQNEAQ (reference sequence). CDR3 amino acids: CASMTSNYGYTF. DNA of the CDR3: TGTGCCAGCATGACCAGTAACTATGGCTACACCTTC.

The chain joins TRBV5-4 to TRBJ1-1, with 7 nucleotides matching TRBD1. CDR3 length: 15 amino acids. The germline CDR1 and CDR2 sequences are SGHNT and YYREEE (reference sequence). V gave up 4 bases and J gave up 4 bases; unmatched junction bases: 10. The CDR3, as DNA: TGTGCCAGCAGCCCCACAGGGGCAGTAGGCACTGAAGCTTTCTTT. Its protein is CASSPTGAVGTEAFF.

This clonotype was recorded many times. The genes are TRBV6-2 or TRBV6-3 and TRBJ1-1, with 10 bases that match TRBD1. Germline values: CDR1 MNHEY, CDR2 SVGEGT. The length of the CDR3 is 16 residues. With V trimmed by 5 bases and J by 1 base, 7 bases remained unmatched. The chain's CDR3 is CASSDRQGATNTEAFF. The CDR3 DNA is TGTGCCAGCAGTGACCGACAGGGGGCCACGAACACTGAAGCTTTCTTT.

The rearrangement uses TRBV9 and TRBJ2-3; the match to TRBD2 covers 10 bases. Germline lookup yields CDR1 SGDLS and CDR2 YYNGEE. The junction had 12 bases not matched to a gene; V was cut back by 4 bases and J by 4 bases. The CDR3 has 17 amino acids. CDR3 loop: CASSPHSNSGRSDTQYF. The CDR3 nucleotides read TGTGCCAGCAGCCCCCACTCGAATAGCGGGAGGTCAGATACGCAGTATTTT.

On this clonotype itself: A much larger clone lies one base from this, so it may be a read error. The V call is TRBV4-1, the J call TRBJ2-1; TRBD2 matches 7 bases. The CDR3 is 16 residues long. V trimming: 1 base; J trimming: 2 bases; junction bases outside the gene matches: 5. Looked up from germline, CDR1 is MGHRA and CDR2 is YSYEKL. CDR3 DNA: TGCGCCAGCAGCCAAGGGGGGGGGGAGGCCTACAATGAGCAGTTCTTC. This sequence encodes CASSQGGGEAYNEQFF.

The gene calls are TRBV13 and TRBJ2-3; D unresolved. V was trimmed by 2 bases and J by 0 bases, leaving 9 bases between them. Germline CDR1 reads PRHDT; CDR2 reads FYEKMQ (reference sequence). CDR3 length: 15 amino acids. CDR3 protein: CASSLWTASTDTQYF. CDR3 DNA: TGTGCCAGCAGCTTATGGACGGCTAGCACAGATACGCAGTATTTT.

This chain connects TRBV15 to TRBJ1-1; the D is unclear. Germline V gene data show CDR1 as LNHNV and CDR2 as YYDKDF (reference sequence). Trimming removed 1 base from V and 4 bases from J, with 13 bases in between. The CDR3 spans 15 residues. The CDR3 coding sequence is TGTGCCACCAGCAGAGTTGTTTCCACCCCCACTGAAGCTTTCTTT. It specifies CATSRVVSTPTEAFF.

Ten or more counts support this clonotype. The chain uses TRBV3-1 and TRBJ1-2; the D is unclear. This CDR3 contains 12 residues. In germline, CDR1 is LGHDT, CDR2 YNNKEL (reference sequence). Trimming removed 1 base from V and 8 bases from J, with 8 bases in between. The CDR3: CASSQGQEGYTF. CDR3 DNA sequence: TGTGCCAGCAGCCAAGGTCAGGAAGGCTACACCTTC.